This section outlines one T cell receptor beta chain sequence together with its context. TCRdb reanalysed the PCR reads using MiXCR and keeps one entry per CDR3 protein. The sample holds 3,500 to 4,000 distinct CDR3 sequences, around 60% seen once. The data were obtained in a study of CD4 and CD8 cells across lung adenocarcinoma regions. The CDR3 is made up of 16 amino acids. Trimming cost V 4 bases and J 1 base, with 13 bases left between them. CDR1 MNHNS and CDR2 SASEGT come from the germline V gene. The sequenced sample consisted of CD4+ T cells from the margin of a lung tumor. The V and J genes are TRBV6-1 and TRBJ2-2; perhaps TRBD1 as D (5 bases). This TCR was sampled from a male donor with lung adenocarcinoma. The CD4 and CD8 labels of this study may be unreliable. The CDR3 bases are TGTGCCAGCAGTGCCAGGGAACACCTGAACACCGGGGAGCTGTTTTTT. This translates into CASSAREHLNTGELFF.